The rows below give T cell receptor beta chains drawn from one sample of a study of T cell changes during pregnancy in multiple sclerosis. The protocol was immunoSEQ multiplex PCR, while the TCRdb copy is restricted to in-frame clones and leaves out a portion. Among about 50,000 clones listed, around 90% were seen once. This specimen consisted of CD4+ T cells from peripheral blood mononuclear cells, obtained after pregnancy. Every receptor here comes from a female donor in good health, enrolled as a control in a pregnancy study. CDR3s include the opening cysteine and the closing phenylalanine or tryptophan. A D gene is named only where the DNA matches it firmly. The listing skips clone size in some rows; elsewhere it reads once, few, many or a size class.

v_call	j_call	d_call	clone_size	cdr3_aa	cdr3_nt
TRBV5-1	TRBJ2-5	TRBD2	.	CASSEGGSGRWETQYF	TGCGCCAGCAGCGAGGGGGGTAGCGGGAGATGGGAGACCCAGTACTTC
TRBV19	TRBJ2-1	.	.	CASSLDRLSYNEQFF	TGTGCCAGTAGCCTCGACCGACTCTCCTACAATGAGCAGTTCTTC
TRBV19	TRBJ2-1	.	.	CASSIGPRGSYNEQFF	TGTGCCAGTAGTATAGGCCCCCGGGGCTCCTACAATGAGCAGTTCTTC
TRBV30	TRBJ2-1	TRBD1	.	CAWNRGIENEQFF	TGTGCCTGGAACAGGGGAATTGAGAATGAGCAGTTCTTC
TRBV6-1	TRBJ2-3	TRBD2	.	CASNLGGSTDTQYF	TGTGCCAGCAACCTGGGGGGGAGCACAGATACGCAGTATTTT
TRBV2	TRBJ2-7	TRBD1	.	CASRLDRARYEQYF	TGTGCCAGCAGACTCGACAGGGCGAGGTACGAGCAGTACTTC
TRBV6-1	TRBJ2-6	.	.	CASTKRTGANVLTF	TGTGCCAGCACAAAGAGGACTGGGGCCAACGTCCTGACTTTC
TRBV18	TRBJ2-7	.	.	CASSPFEDSYEQYF	TGTGCCAGCTCACCATTCGAGGACTCCTACGAGCAGTACTTC
TRBV7-2	TRBJ1-2	.	few	CASSLGIDYGYTF	TGTGCCAGCAGCCTCGGGATAGACTATGGCTACACCTTC
TRBV7-2	TRBJ1-5	TRBD1	.	CASRGTGDQPQHF	TGTGCCAGCCGGGGGACAGGCGATCAGCCCCAGCATTTT
TRBV6-6	TRBJ1-4	.	.	CASSYPGATNEKLFF	TGTGCCAGCAGTTACCCAGGGGCAACTAATGAAAAACTGTTTTTT
TRBV6-1	TRBJ1-1	.	.	CASSETTGPDTEAFF	TGTGCCAGCAGTGAGACGACAGGACCGGACACTGAAGCTTTCTTT
TRBV11-1	TRBJ1-2	.	.	CASSFERAGYGYTF	TGTGCCAGCAGCTTCGAGAGGGCGGGCTATGGCTACACCTTC
TRBV18	TRBJ1-1	.	.	CASSPQEAFGRGNTEAFF	TGTGCCAGCTCACCCCAGGAGGCCTTCGGACGGGGGAACACTGAAGCTTTCTTT
TRBV11-1	TRBJ2-1	.	.	CASRVQGSDEQFF	TGTGCCAGCAGAGTACAGGGTTCGGATGAGCAGTTCTTC
TRBV7-3	TRBJ1-6	TRBD1	.	CASSPQGASNSPLHF	TGTGCCAGCAGCCCGCAGGGGGCAAGTAATTCACCCCTCCACTTT
TRBV10-3	TRBJ2-1	TRBD2	.	CAITRSLAGGPNEQFF	TGTGCCATCACCCGATCACTAGCGGGAGGGCCCAATGAGCAGTTCTTC
TRBV2	TRBJ1-3	.	once	CASSEARGQGQNTIYF	TGTGCCAGCAGTGAAGCGCGGGGGCAGGGTCAGAACACCATATATTTT
TRBV5-1	TRBJ2-7	TRBD2	.	CATGSGIGAYEQYF	TGCGCCACCGGCAGCGGGATTGGGGCCTACGAGCAGTACTTC
TRBV4-1	TRBJ1-1	TRBD1	.	CASSPLRQGRTEAFF	TGCGCCAGCAGCCCCTTGCGACAGGGGAGGACTGAAGCTTTCTTT
TRBV18	TRBJ2-2	.	.	CASSPQDSLNTGELFF	TGTGCCAGCTCACCGCAGGACAGCTTGAACACCGGGGAGCTGTTTTTT
TRBV11-3	TRBJ2-3	.	.	CASSNSFTDTQYF	TGTGCCAGCAGTAATAGTTTCACAGATACGCAGTATTTT
TRBV4-1	TRBJ1-2	.	.	CASSQPPTELKMSYTF	TGCGCCAGCAGCCAACCCCCGACGGAGCTGAAGATGAGCTACACCTTC
TRBV13	TRBJ1-6	.	once	CASSLGLLGQRDSPLHF	TGTGCCAGCAGCTTAGGCTTATTGGGGCAACGAGATTCACCCCTCCACTTT
TRBV29-1	TRBJ2-5	TRBD2	.	CSVRTSGFLAQYF	TGCAGCGTCCGGACTAGCGGGTTTCTGGCCCAGTACTTC
TRBV9	TRBJ2-1	.	.	CASSVSQRTYNEQFF	TGTGCCAGCAGCGTATCCCAGCGGACCTACAATGAGCAGTTCTTC
TRBV5-4	TRBJ2-5	TRBD2	.	CASSNRAGDETQYF	TGTGCCAGCAGCAACCGAGCGGGAGATGAGACCCAGTACTTC
TRBV6-4	TRBJ2-2	TRBD2	.	CASSSLAGASNTGELFF	TGTGCCAGCAGTTCACTAGCGGGGGCCTCGAACACCGGGGAGCTGTTTTTT
TRBV7-8	TRBJ2-7	.	few	CASSFIHEQYF	TGTGCCAGCAGCTTCATCCATGAGCAGTACTTC
TRBV7-9	TRBJ1-5	.	.	CASSLGGGVVQPQHF	TGTGCCAGCAGCTTAGGCGGGGGAGTAGTTCAGCCCCAGCATTTT
TRBV28	TRBJ1-2	.	.	CASMRYGYTF	TGTGCCAGCATGAGGTATGGCTACACCTTC